This T cell receptor (beta chain) was found in a study of early T cells in non-severe SARS-CoV-2 infection (dated by TCRdb to about 2021). Context from the whole study: Because TCR sequencing was done on bulk RNA from unsorted whole blood, the alpha and beta chains could not be paired.

Receptors were amplified or captured by 5' RACE. Sequencing instrument: NextSeq 500. Unique molecular identifiers were attached to individual cDNA molecules in the TCR library protocol so that sequencing error and PCR bias could be corrected. Both TCR alpha and beta chains were sequenced, and tight co-correlation was observed between alpha and beta sequence abundances in each sample. The study's own analysis went as follows. V gene, J gene and CDR3 annotation of TCR sequences was performed with Decombinator V4. TCRs were defined as expanded if a significant change between any two time points was detected under a Poisson model with p below 0.0001. Abundances of TCRs were expressed as counts per million after normalisation to the total number of TCRs sequenced in each sample. TRAV1-2 paired with TRAJ12, TRAJ20 or TRAJ33 defined MAIT TCRs, while TRAV10 paired with TRAJ18 defined iNKT TCRs. VDJdb, accessed 1 November 2021, was searched for CMV, EBV and SARS-CoV-2 annotated TCRs, excluding TCRs annotated for multiple antigens. TCRdb handled the public reads itself, with Q25 trimming in fastp and clone calling in MiXCR, and kept productive beta chains. Entries that share a CDR3 protein sequence are merged under the most common genes and DNA. TCRdb, not the authors, supplied the V and J calls. The table for this sample lists about 40,000 distinct CDR3 sequences; about 7.4% of them were counted only once. The ten top clones hold around 12% of the sample.

Points the paper makes about the study in general: Matching against VDJdb was skewed toward anti-spike CD8 responses, likely underestimated virus-specific expansions, and missed private and CD4 specificities.

Points on this clonotype: What antigen it recognizes has not been identified. Within one base of it there is no much larger clone, and no base qualities were kept.

In the germline V gene, CDR1 corresponds to SGHTA and CDR2 to FQGNSA. Deletion took 5 bases off V and 4 bases off J, with a span of 15 bases between the germline ends. The CDR3 measures 14 amino acids from cysteine to phenylalanine. CDR3 DNA is the only sequence kept; it has 42 bases, read in frame from the first base. A case-control design nested within a healthcare worker cohort in London, UK, was used, with weekly nasopharyngeal swab PCR tests and blood sampling performed. Healthcare workers were recruited during the week of the UK lockdown, between 23 and 31 March 2020, and followed weekly for up to about 15 weeks.

The V gene is TRBV7-2 and the J gene is TRBJ2-7; confidence is insufficient to name the D gene. This TCR came from an adult who was a healthcare worker with PCR-confirmed SARS-CoV-2 infection or an uninfected control (not recorded which). The sample in question was whole blood, obtained at baseline. The CDR3 reads as follows: CASSPRPGPYEQYF. The DNA is as follows: TGTGCCAGCAGCCCCCGGCCCGGGCCGTACGAGCAGTACTTC.